The 5 T cell receptor beta chains presented below share a single source sample, sequenced in a study of T cell repertoires in cytomegalovirus infection. Antigens of these TCRs are unknown. Each CDR3 protein is one row after TCRdb ran MiXCR on the reads. The sample includes 650,000 to 850,000 distinct CDR3 sequences, about 29% seen only once; the top ten take less than 15%. Source: cultured CD8+ T cells from PBMCs, taken from culture after CMV antigen stimulation. The receptors were gathered from a human donor in good health (CMV status not recorded). Some clones in this sample may be carry-over from other donors' samples.

The chain is built from TRBV20-1 and TRBJ2-5; D unresolved. V was clipped by 5 bases and J by 4 bases, with 5 bases between them. This CDR3 has 10 amino acids. Germline V lookup: CDR1 DFQATT, CDR2 SNEGSKA (reference sequence). Here the CDR3 reads CSALSETQYF. In nucleotides, the CDR3 is TGCAGTGCTCTTTCAGAGACCCAGTACTTC.

The gene calls are TRBV10-3 and TRBJ2-2; unclear D gene. There are 12 residues in the CDR3. Germline CDR1 ENHRY, CDR2 SYGVKD. The ends were cut back, 8 bases at V and 1 base at J, with 5 bases in the middle. The CDR3 reads CAIYRNTGELFF. The CDR3 DNA sequence: TGTGCCATCTACAGGAACACCGGGGAGCTGTTTTTT.

The V gene is TRBV5-4, the J gene TRBJ1-2; 7 nucleotides match TRBD1. The CDR3 is made up of 14 amino acids. V lost 4 bases and J lost 6; bases outside the gene matches: 9. CDR1 is SGHNT, CDR2 YYREEE, per germline (reference sequence). The CDR3, as DNA: TGTGCCAGCAGCCCTAGGACAGGATCTGATGGCTACACCTTC. It codes for CASSPRTGSDGYTF.

This chain links TRBV7-2 with TRBJ2-7; maybe TRBD2 (5 bases). Trimming pared 6 bases from V and 2 bases from J, leaving 11 bases between. CDR3 size: 13 residues. Per the germline V gene, CDR1 is SGHTA and CDR2 is FQGNSA. This chain's CDR3 is CASRSPRAYEQYF. The CDR3 region has the DNA TGTGCCAGCAGGTCCCCGAGGGCCTACGAGCAGTACTTC.

V is TRBV24-1 and J is TRBJ2-3, with TRBD1 matching 7 bases. The CDR3 runs to 15 residues. The trim removed 7 bases at V and 2 bases at J, leaving 8 bases unmatched. Germline-derived CDR1 and CDR2 are KGHDR and SFDVKD. CDR3 nucleotide sequence: TGTGCCACCAGACCGGGACAGTCCCTCACAGATACGCAGTATTTT. It encodes CATRPGQSLTDTQYF.